A single sample is the source of the 24 T cell receptor beta chains below, sequenced in a study of blood T cell repertoires in COVID-19 (dated by TCRdb to about 2020). Library creation used the immunoSEQ multiplex PCR assay. TCRdb obtained this table from immuneACCESS and retained in-frame rearrangements with V and J assigned. These tables miss some clones; where compared with another copy, unresolved V genes account for less than half of the shortfall, and the remainder is unexplained. The sample table lists approximately 68,000 clones, around 86% of them with a count of one. The ten top clones hold 6.5% to 8% of the sample. The source material was peripheral blood. The receptors shown here come from a man aged 50-59 years with active COVID-19.

J is TRBJ1-3 and V is TRBV7-2; weak D call: TRBD1 (6 bases). Germline-derived CDR1 and CDR2 are SGHTA and FQGNSA. This CDR3 is built from 15 residues. The V gene lost 5 bases and the J gene lost 0 bases, with 11 bases spanning the gap. CDR3 residues: CASSPKTGSGNTIYF. For the CDR3, the DNA is TGTGCCAGCAGCCCTAAGACAGGCTCTGGAAACACCATATATTTT.

This chain connects TRBV5-1 to TRBJ2-1; TRBD2 agrees at 13 bases. This CDR3 comprises 15 residues. V dropped 3 bases and J dropped 8; count of bases not matched to a gene: 5. Per the germline V gene, CDR1 is SGHRS and CDR2 is YFSETQ. CDR3 region: CASSSGTSGADEQFF. The CDR3 nucleotides are TGCGCCAGCAGCTCGGGGACTAGCGGGGCCGATGAGCAGTTCTTC. The full variable domain, its missing parts supplied by reference TRBV5-1 and TRBJ2-1, is KAGVTQTPRYLIKTRGQQVTLSCSPISGHRSVSWYQQTPGQGLQFLFEYFSETQRNKGNFPGRFSGRQFSNSRSEMNVSTLELGDSALYLCASSSGTSGADEQFFGPGTRLTVL.

The CDR3 region has the DNA TGTGCCTGGAGAGAACAGGGTGCGTACGAGCAGTACTTC. It encodes CAWREQGAYEQYF. The rearrangement uses TRBV30 and TRBJ2-7, with D possibly being TRBD1 (6 bases). This CDR3 has 13 amino acids. The germline gives CDR1 GTSNPN, CDR2 SVGIG (reference sequence). Deletions cut 3 bases from V and 4 bases from J, with 13 bases between.

This clone is a singleton in its sample. The chain combines TRBV7-2 with TRBJ1-4; tentative D call: TRBD1 (5 bases). Germline CDR1 reads SGHTA; CDR2 reads FQGNSA. V was shortened by 5 bases and J by 8 bases, with 9 bases between the two germline ends. There are 12 residues in the CDR3. CDR3 sequence (DNA): TGTGCCAGCAGCGCGAACAGGGAAAAACTGTTTTTT. Amino acids: CASSANREKLFF. Looking up the rest from reference TRBV7-2 and TRBJ1-4 gives the full variable domain: GAGVSQSPSNKVTEKGKDVELRCDPISGHTALYWYRQSLGQGLEFLIYFQGNSAPDKSGLPSDRFSAERTGGSVSTLTIQRTQQEDSAVYLCASSANREKLFFGSGTQLSVL.

This chain connects TRBV7-8 to TRBJ2-5; a weak D match, TRBD1 (6 bases). CDR3 length: 19 amino acids. Trimming cost V 1 base and J 4 bases, with 25 bases left between them. Germline V lookup: CDR1 SGHVS, CDR2 FQNEAQ. CDR3 sequence: CASSLDLPFSWLGAETQYF. Here the CDR3 DNA reads TGTGCCAGCAGCTTAGATCTCCCCTTCTCGTGGCTGGGGGCAGAGACCCAGTACTTC.

J is TRBJ2-3 and V is TRBV11-2; 12 bases align to TRBD2. V lost 5 bases and J lost 1; bases outside the gene matches: 4. Looked up from germline, CDR1 is SGHAT and CDR2 is FQNNGV. This CDR3 has 16 residues. Here the CDR3 reads CASSPRLAGGTDTQYF. The CDR3 nucleotides are TGTGCCAGCAGCCCCCGACTAGCGGGGGGCACAGATACGCAGTATTTT.

V and J are TRBV18 and TRBJ1-1; D is possibly TRBD1 (5 bases). The CDR3 runs to 13 residues. Trimming pared 5 bases from V and 1 base from J, leaving 8 bases between. CDR1 is KGHSH and CDR2 is LQKENI in the germline V gene. CDR3 sequence reads: CASSGAENTEAFF. DNA of the CDR3: TGTGCCAGCTCAGGGGCGGAGAACACTGAAGCTTTCTTT. Combining the CDR3 with reference TRBV18 and TRBJ1-1 gives the whole variable domain NAGVMQNPRHLVRRRGQEARLRCSPMKGHSHVYWYRQLPEEGLKFMVYLQKENIIDESGMPKERFSAEFPKEGPSILRIQQVVRGDSAAYFCASSGAENTEAFFGQGTRLTVV.

The chain employs TRBV10-3 and TRBJ1-5; tentatively, D is TRBD1 (5 bases). V was cut by 6 bases and J by 0 bases, with 12 bases left in between. Germline CDR1 and CDR2: ENHRY and SYGVKD. The CDR3 has 15 amino acids. In DNA form, the CDR3 reads TGTGCCATCAGGGCAGGGTCCTATAGCAATCAGCCCCAGCATTTT. Encoded protein: CAIRAGSYSNQPQHF.

The rearrangement links TRBV6-6 to TRBJ2-1, with D uncertain. The CDR3 extends over 15 amino acids. Looked up from germline, CDR1 is MNHNY and CDR2 is SVGAGI (reference sequence). Deletions cut 7 bases from V and 0 bases from J, with 13 bases between. CDR3 residues: CASTERRSSYNEQFF. The CDR3 coding sequence is TGTGCCAGCACAGAACGGAGAAGCTCCTACAATGAGCAGTTCTTC.

J is TRBJ2-7 and V is TRBV6-2 or TRBV6-3, with 7 bases aligning to TRBD2. The germline V gene has CDR1 MNHEY and CDR2 SVGEGT. This CDR3 is 16 amino acids long. After removal of 0 bases from V and 2 bases from J, the junction contained 7 bases not matched to a gene. The CDR3 bases are TGTGCCAGCAGTTACTCGAAGCGGGGAATTACCTACGAGCAGTACTTC. Translation gives CASSYSKRGITYEQYF.

The chain uses TRBV23-1 and TRBJ1-1, with TRBD1 matching 7 bases. TRBV23-1 is reported as an ORF; its role is uncertain. With 6 bases clipped from V and 0 bases from J, the junction kept 4 bases outside the gene matches. CDR3 length: 14 amino acids. The CDR3 region has the DNA TGCGCCAGCAGCCGGGGACAGCTGAACACTGAAGCTTTCTTT. This codes for CASSRGQLNTEAFF.

The J gene is TRBJ2-5, the V gene TRBV5-1, with TRBD2 identical over 9 bases. Germline CDR1 is SGHRS and CDR2 is YFSETQ. V lost 5 bases, J lost 4 bases, and 12 bases stayed unmatched. The CDR3 runs to 16 residues. CDR3 amino acids: CASSLSSGTALETQYF. The CDR3, as DNA: TGCGCCAGCAGTTTATCTAGCGGGACGGCTTTAGAGACCCAGTACTTC.

The chain carries TRBV19 and TRBJ1-5; 8 nucleotides match TRBD1. The V gene end was trimmed by 1 base and the J gene end by 6 bases; junction bases not matched to a gene: 11. The CDR3 is 17 residues long. The germline CDR1 and CDR2 sequences are LNHDA and SQIVND (reference sequence). CDR3 loop: CASSIGGGRGRSQPQHF. The CDR3 DNA is TGTGCCAGTAGTATAGGTGGTGGCAGGGGGCGTAGTCAGCCCCAGCATTTT.

This clone is a singleton in its sample. The rearrangement links TRBV7-6 to TRBJ1-5; D remains unclear. The CDR3 loop spans 15 amino acids. Germline loops: CDR1 SGHVS, CDR2 FNYEAQ. Trimming took off 1 base at V and 0 bases at J, with 7 bases between the two ends. CDR3 region: CASSLETGSNQPQHF. DNA of the CDR3: TGTGCCAGCAGCTTAGAAACCGGTAGCAATCAGCCCCAGCATTTT.

This clone was observed once. V usage is TRBV30 and J usage is TRBJ1-4; TRBD1 matches 8 bases. The CDR3 spans 14 residues. Trimming cost V 2 bases and J 2 bases; bases outside gene matches: 1. Germline V gene data show CDR1 as GTSNPN and CDR2 as SVGIG (reference sequence). The CDR3 nucleotides read TGTGCCTGGAGTCGGACAGGGACTAATGAAAAACTGTTTTTT. Its translation is CAWSRTGTNEKLFF.

The J gene is TRBJ2-2, the V gene TRBV19, with TRBD2 matching 10 bases. There are 14 residues in the CDR3. V shed 6 bases, J shed 5 bases, and the junction held 3 bases outside the gene matches. The germline V gene has CDR1 LNHDA and CDR2 SQIVND (reference sequence). DNA for the CDR3: TGTGCCAGTAGACCTAGCGGGAGTACCGGGGAGCTGTTTTTT. Its translation is CASRPSGSTGELFF.

Written as DNA, the CDR3 is TGTGCCACCAGTGATTGGGCCGGCACGAGCACAGATACGCAGTATTTT. Amino acid sequence: CATSDWAGTSTDTQYF. The chain couples TRBV24-1 to TRBJ2-3, with unresolved D. From germline, CDR1 is KGHDR and CDR2 SFDVKD. The CDR3 covers 16 residues. V lost 2 bases and J 0 bases, leaving 11 bases between the germline ends.

The rearrangement links TRBV6-5 to TRBJ2-7; TRBD1 might be the D (5 bases). CDR3 size: 13 residues. Germline assignment: CDR1 MNHEY and CDR2 SVGAGI. The V and J ends lost 6 bases and 4 bases respectively, with 13 bases between them. The CDR3, as DNA: TGTGCCAGCAGCTCCACAGGCCGGTACGAGCAGTACTTC. Amino acids: CASSSTGRYEQYF.

This clone has a handful of counts. The rearrangement joins TRBV7-9 to TRBJ2-2; the D is unclear. This CDR3 is 14 amino acids long. Trimming removed 6 bases at V and 3 bases at J, with 11 bases between. Germline V gives CDR1 SEHNR, CDR2 FQNEAQ (reference sequence). The CDR3 here is CASRPDTDTGELFF. In DNA form, the CDR3 reads TGTGCCAGCAGACCCGACACAGACACCGGGGAGCTGTTTTTT.

The chain carries TRBV3-1 (or the pseudogene TRBV3-2) and TRBJ2-3, with D maybe TRBD2 (6 bases). Trimming took off 4 bases at V and 0 bases at J, with 14 bases between the two ends. Germline CDR1 reads LGHDT; CDR2 reads YNNKEL (reference sequence). This CDR3 is built from 16 residues. The CDR3 sequence is CASSPSLAFSTDTQYF. Here the CDR3 DNA reads TGTGCCAGCAGCCCCTCCCTAGCGTTTAGCACAGATACGCAGTATTTT.

The V and J genes are TRBV7-6 and TRBJ2-3; 8 bases match TRBD1. Germline loops: CDR1 SGHVS, CDR2 FNYEAQ. The V gene end was trimmed by 5 bases and the J gene end by 2 bases; junction bases not matched to a gene: 6. The CDR3 sequence is 15 residues long. CDR3 nucleotides: TGTGCCAGCAGCCCGAGGACAGGGTACACAGATACGCAGTATTTT. Encoded protein: CASSPRTGYTDTQYF.

The gene calls are TRBV5-1 and TRBJ2-4, with 8 positions matching TRBD2. J was trimmed by 4 bases and V by 0 bases; bases with no gene match: 9. The CDR3 runs to 17 residues. The germline CDR1 and CDR2 sequences are SGHRS and YFSETQ. CDR3 amino acids: CASSLAQSGSFKNIQYF. The CDR3 DNA reads as TGCGCCAGCAGCTTGGCCCAGAGCGGGAGCTTTAAAAACATTCAGTACTTC.

The J gene is TRBJ1-3, the V gene TRBV10-2, with 7 bases lining up with TRBD1. The germline gives CDR1 WSHSY, CDR2 SAAADI. Trimming cost V 6 bases and J 0 bases; bases outside gene matches: 11. The CDR3 is 17 amino acids. CDR3 in DNA: TGCGCCAGCAGGGCCGGGGACAGCCTAAACTCTGGAAACACCATATATTTT. This translates into CASRAGDSLNSGNTIYF.

This clone came up once. The chain links TRBV5-6 to TRBJ2-2; 13 bases align to TRBD2. V trimming: 7 bases; J trimming: 5 bases; junction bases outside the gene matches: 8. This CDR3 is 16 amino acids long. The germline CDR1 and CDR2 sequences are SGHDT and YYEEEE. CDR3 region: CASSLELAGGTGELFF. The CDR3 region has the DNA TGTGCCAGCTCCTTAGAACTAGCGGGAGGGACCGGGGAGCTGTTTTTT. Looking up the rest from reference TRBV5-6 and TRBJ2-2 gives the full variable domain: DAGVTQSPTHLIKTRGQQVTLRCSPKSGHDTVSWYQQALGQGPQFIFQYYEEEERQRGNFPDRFSGHQFPNYSSELNVNALLLGDSALYLCASSLELAGGTGELFFGEGSRLTVL.